The 23 T cell receptor beta chains below all came from one sample that was sequenced in a study of monozygotic twins with inflammatory bowel disease. For each CDR3 protein, TCRdb gives one entry from its re-call of the 5' RACE reads, without DNA. The sample's table shows about 380,000 distinct CDR3 sequences. The sequenced material came from blood. The receptor source for this set is a human donor with ulcerative colitis or Crohn's disease, or a healthy co-twin of an affected twin (not recorded which).

The chain carries TRBV6-2 or TRBV6-3 and TRBJ2-7; TCRdb reports TRBD1, a call that lacks DNA to check it against. Germline V gene lookup returns CDR1 MNHEY and CDR2 SVGEGT. This CDR3 is 14 amino acids long. CDR3 residues: CATSGQGPGYEQYF.

The genes are TRBV12-3 or TRBV12-4 and TRBJ2-5; lacking DNA, the TRBD1 call made by TCRdb goes unchecked. CDR3 size: 13 residues. The CDR3 spells CASSLTGPETQYF.

The chain couples TRBV5-1 to TRBJ1-2; the D call from TCRdb, TRBD1, cannot be confirmed without DNA. The CDR3 totals 14 residues. Per germline, CDR1 SGHRS and CDR2 YFSETQ. CDR3: CASSLTGTDYGYTF.

V and J are TRBV18 and TRBJ2-2; there is no DNA to check the TCRdb D call of TRBD1. The CDR3 covers 16 residues. Per the germline V gene, CDR1 is KGHSH and CDR2 is LQKENI. The chain's CDR3 is CASSPTTGSVTGELFF.

The CDR3 reads CASSYAWGGSYEQYF. The chain couples TRBV6-5 to TRBJ2-7; TCRdb gives TRBD1 as the D gene, but with no DNA this cannot be confirmed. From germline, CDR1 is MNHEY and CDR2 SVGAGI. The CDR3 runs to 15 residues.

The J gene is TRBJ2-7, the V gene TRBV4-3; TCRdb's D gene call, TRBD1, goes unchecked for lack of DNA. The CDR3 is 16 residues long. CDR1 and CDR2 from the germline V gene are LGHNA and YSLEER. The CDR3 here is CASSQIAGTGSYEQYF.

The J gene is TRBJ1-2, the V gene TRBV20-1; TCRdb names TRBD1, which stays unverified in the absence of DNA. The CDR3 is 14 residues long. Germline CDR1 and CDR2: DFQATT and SNEGSKA (reference sequence). CDR3 sequence reads: CSAGEGPGNYGYTF.

V gene TRBV11-1 combines with J gene TRBJ2-3; the TCRdb D gene call, TRBD2, has no DNA to confirm it. This CDR3 region has 20 residues. CDR1 and CDR2 (germline): SGHAT, FQDESV (reference sequence). CDR3 in amino acids: CAGSLARGLAGGPKTDTQYF.

The chain links TRBV7-9 to TRBJ2-7; TCRdb returns TRBD1, unconfirmable since there is no DNA. Looked up from germline, CDR1 is SEHNR and CDR2 is FQNEAQ (reference sequence). The CDR3 extends over 16 amino acids. The CDR3 here is CASSLMMAGVAYEQYF.

The rearrangement links TRBV18 to TRBJ1-1; TCRdb outputs TRBD1, but without DNA this stays unchecked. The germline CDR1 and CDR2 sequences are KGHSH and LQKENI. The CDR3 runs to 16 residues. CDR3 region: CASSPRGQAGSGHAFF.

The chain recombines TRBV5-6 with TRBJ1-2; TCRdb selects TRBD1, and the lack of DNA leaves this call unchecked. Germline CDR1 is SGHDT and CDR2 is YYEEEE. The CDR3 has 14 amino acids. The CDR3 loop reads CASSLESGTGGYTF.

J is TRBJ1-6 and V is TRBV5-1; TCRdb selects TRBD1, and the lack of DNA leaves this call unchecked. The CDR3 runs 16 residues. Germline CDR1 and CDR2: SGHRS and YFSETQ. The CDR3 here is CASSLEGVGVSPPLHF. The whole variable domain, remainder taken from reference TRBV5-1 and TRBJ1-6, is KAGVTQTPRYLIKTRGQQVTLSCSPISGHRSVSWYQQTPGQGLQFLFEYFSETQRNKGNFPGRFSGRQFSNSRSEMNVSTLELGDSALYLCASSLEGVGVSPPLHFGNGTRLTVT.

This chain uses TRBV4-3 with TRBJ1-2; TCRdb indicates TRBD1, and absent DNA this call remains unverified. CDR1 is LGHNA and CDR2 is YSLEER in the germline V gene. This CDR3 spans 16 amino acids. The CDR3 here is CASSQEPTTGFYGYTF.

The chain has TRBV27 and TRBJ2-1; TCRdb calls TRBD2, which cannot be checked without DNA. The CDR3 totals 13 residues. Germline CDR1 is MNHEY and CDR2 is SMNVEV (reference sequence). Here the CDR3 reads CASSLGLAAEQFF.

This chain links TRBV20-1 with TRBJ2-3. In germline, CDR1 is DFQATT, CDR2 SNEGSKA (reference sequence). The length of the CDR3 is 11 residues. CDR3 region: CSALLSDTQYF.

V usage is TRBV20-1 and J usage is TRBJ2-5; absent DNA, TCRdb's TRBD2 call cannot be checked. CDR3 length equals 15 residues. CDR1 and CDR2 from the germline V gene are DFQATT and SNEGSKA (reference sequence). The CDR3: CSARSASGGQETQYF.

This sequence joins TRBV10-2 and TRBJ2-1; TCRdb outputs TRBD1, but without DNA this stays unchecked. The CDR3 is made up of 16 amino acids. Germline loops: CDR1 WSHSY, CDR2 SAAADI. The CDR3 region is CASSGSGGGSYNEQFF.

V gene TRBV7-2 combines with J gene TRBJ2-2; TCRdb designates TRBD1, a call that cannot be tested without DNA. Germline loops: CDR1 SGHTA, CDR2 FQGNSA. The CDR3 runs to 13 residues. The CDR3 region is CASSFGRQGRMFF.

The chain has TRBV6-6 and TRBJ1-2. In germline, CDR1 is MNHNY, CDR2 SVGAGI (reference sequence). The CDR3 covers 14 residues. The CDR3 here is CASSSLLGDYGYTF.

The chain carries TRBV7-2 and TRBJ1-5; the D call from TCRdb, TRBD1, cannot be confirmed without DNA. CDR1 is SGHTA, CDR2 FQGNSA, per germline. The CDR3 is 15 residues long. CDR3 sequence reads: CASSLERRGDQPQHF.

The genes are TRBV28 and TRBJ2-7; TCRdb calls TRBD1, which cannot be checked without DNA. The CDR3 is made up of 13 amino acids. In germline, CDR1 is MDHEN, CDR2 SYDVKM. CDR3 amino acids: CASQGTGSYEQYF.

V usage is TRBV5-1 and J usage is TRBJ2-7; without DNA, the TCRdb call of TRBD1 cannot be checked. The CDR3 is made up of 16 amino acids. Looked up from germline, CDR1 is SGHRS and CDR2 is YFSETQ. The CDR3 reads CASSLEAGASSYEQYF.

This chain links TRBV12-3 or TRBV12-4 with TRBJ2-2; TCRdb proposes TRBD2, but this gene call is untestable without DNA. The CDR3 covers 14 residues. The CDR3 region is CAARGQGDTGELFF.